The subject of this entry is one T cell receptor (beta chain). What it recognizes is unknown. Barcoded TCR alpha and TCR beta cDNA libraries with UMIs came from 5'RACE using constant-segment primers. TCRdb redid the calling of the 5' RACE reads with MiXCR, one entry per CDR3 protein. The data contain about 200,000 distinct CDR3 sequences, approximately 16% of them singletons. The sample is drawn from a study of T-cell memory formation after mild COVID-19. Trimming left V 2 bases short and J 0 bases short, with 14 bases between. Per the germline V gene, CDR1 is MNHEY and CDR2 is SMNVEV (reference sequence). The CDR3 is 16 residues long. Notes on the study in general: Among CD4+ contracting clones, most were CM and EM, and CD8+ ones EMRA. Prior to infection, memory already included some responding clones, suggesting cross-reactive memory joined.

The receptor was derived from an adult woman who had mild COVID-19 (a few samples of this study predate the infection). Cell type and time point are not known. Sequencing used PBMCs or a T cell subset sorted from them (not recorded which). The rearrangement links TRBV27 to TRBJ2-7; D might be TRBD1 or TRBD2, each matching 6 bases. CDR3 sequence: CASSLKGGILSYEQYF. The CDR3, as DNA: TGTGCCAGCAGTTTAAAGGGGGGTATTCTCTCCTACGAGCAGTACTTC.